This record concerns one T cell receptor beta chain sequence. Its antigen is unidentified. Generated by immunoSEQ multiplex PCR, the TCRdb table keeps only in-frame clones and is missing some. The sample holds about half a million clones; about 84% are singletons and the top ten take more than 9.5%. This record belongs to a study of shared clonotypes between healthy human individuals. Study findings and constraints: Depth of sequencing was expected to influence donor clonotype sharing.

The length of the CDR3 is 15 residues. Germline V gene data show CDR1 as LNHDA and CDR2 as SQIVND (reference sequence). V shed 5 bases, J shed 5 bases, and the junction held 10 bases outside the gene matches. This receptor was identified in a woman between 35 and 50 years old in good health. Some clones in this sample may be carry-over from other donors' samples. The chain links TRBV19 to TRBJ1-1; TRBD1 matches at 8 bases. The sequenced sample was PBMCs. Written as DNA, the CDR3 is TGTGCCAGTAGTGACCCGACAGGGGATCTTACTGAAGCTTTCTTT. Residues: CASSDPTGDLTEAFF.